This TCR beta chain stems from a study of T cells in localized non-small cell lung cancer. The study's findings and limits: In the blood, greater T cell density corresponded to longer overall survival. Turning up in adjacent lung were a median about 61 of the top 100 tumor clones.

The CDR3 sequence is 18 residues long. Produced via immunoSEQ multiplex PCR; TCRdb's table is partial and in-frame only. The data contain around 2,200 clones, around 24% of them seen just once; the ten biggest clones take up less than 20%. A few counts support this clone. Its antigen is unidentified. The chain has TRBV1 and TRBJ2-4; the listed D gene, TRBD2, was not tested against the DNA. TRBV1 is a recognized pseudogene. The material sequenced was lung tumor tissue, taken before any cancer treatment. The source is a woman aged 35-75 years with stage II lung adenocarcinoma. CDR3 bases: TGCGCCAGCAGCGGAGTCTTCCGGACTAGCGGGAGCGAGTCCATTCAGTACTTC. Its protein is CASSGVFRTSGSESIQYF.